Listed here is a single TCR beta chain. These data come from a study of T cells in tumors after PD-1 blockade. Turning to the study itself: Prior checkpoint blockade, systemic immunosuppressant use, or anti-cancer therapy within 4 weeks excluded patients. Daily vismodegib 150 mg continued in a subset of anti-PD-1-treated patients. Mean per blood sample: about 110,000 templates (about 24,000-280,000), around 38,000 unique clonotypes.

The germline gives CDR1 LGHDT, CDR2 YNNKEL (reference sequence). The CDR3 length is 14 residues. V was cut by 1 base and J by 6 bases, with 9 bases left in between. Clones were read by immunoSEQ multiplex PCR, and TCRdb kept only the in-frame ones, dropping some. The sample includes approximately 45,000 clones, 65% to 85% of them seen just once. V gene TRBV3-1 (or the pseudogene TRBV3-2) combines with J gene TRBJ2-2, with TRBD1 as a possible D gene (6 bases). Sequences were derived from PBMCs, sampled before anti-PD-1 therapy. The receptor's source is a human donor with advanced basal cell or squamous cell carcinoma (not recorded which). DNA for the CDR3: TGTGCCAGCAGCCAAGCTGGGGGCCCCGGGGAGCTGTTTTTT. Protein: CASSQAGGPGELFF.